A single sample is the source of the 17 T cell receptor beta chains below, sequenced in a study of OX40 agonist ivuxolimab in advanced cancers. Only in-frame clones appear in the TCRdb table, and some are missing; sequencing was by immunoSEQ multiplex PCR. The table has about 70,000 clones, 80% to 90% seen once; the top ten hold approximately 2.5%. The source was CD4+ or CD8+ T cells sorted from blood, collected in a trial of the OX40 agonist ivuxolimab. The receptors were gathered from an adult with an advanced solid tumor such as melanoma, head and neck, liver or kidney cancer.

V usage is TRBV6-6 and J usage is TRBJ2-3, with TRBD2 as a possible D gene (6 bases). V was shortened by 5 bases and J by 1 base, with 10 bases between the two germline ends. This CDR3 region has 14 residues. CDR1 and CDR2 (germline): MNHNY, SVGAGI (reference sequence). The CDR3 here is CASSTTGGTDTQYF. CDR3 in DNA: TGTGCCAGCAGTACAACGGGGGGCACAGATACGCAGTATTTT.

The chain couples TRBV5-1 to TRBJ2-1; 12 positions agree with TRBD2. The germline CDR1 and CDR2 sequences are SGHRS and YFSETQ. The J segment lost 6 bases and the V segment lost 4 bases, leaving 5 bases of the junction unmatched. CDR3 length equals 15 residues. CDR3 DNA sequence: TGCGCCAGCAGCCTTAAACTAGCGGGAGGCAATGAGCAGTTCTTC. It specifies CASSLKLAGGNEQFF.

The chain carries TRBV6-4 and TRBJ1-4; perhaps TRBD1 as D (5 bases). The length of the CDR3 is 13 residues. The germline V and J ends were trimmed by 3 bases and 8 bases, with 10 bases remaining between them. Germline V lookup: CDR1 MRHNA, CDR2 SNTAGT. The CDR3 loop reads CASSEAQGEKLFF. The CDR3, as DNA: TGTGCCAGCAGTGAGGCCCAGGGAGAAAAACTGTTTTTT.

The sample holds a few counts of this clone. The CDR3 loop is CASSLTGSSGNTIYF. CDR3 bases: TGCGCCAGCAGCCTGACAGGGTCCTCTGGAAACACCATATATTTT. V and J are TRBV5-1 and TRBJ1-3; 7 bases are a match to TRBD1. Germline-derived CDR1 and CDR2 are SGHRS and YFSETQ. CDR3 length: 15 residues. V was pared by 4 bases and J by 0 bases, with 4 bases of the junction left unmatched.

The genes are TRBV7-9 and TRBJ1-2; D is uncertain. Germline CDR1 reads SEHNR; CDR2 reads FQNEAQ (reference sequence). V lost 2 bases to trimming and J lost 2 bases, with 6 bases between them. CDR3 length: 13 amino acids. In DNA form, the CDR3 reads TGTGCCAGCAGCTTACAGGAGAACTATGGCTACACCTTC. Translated, it gives CASSLQENYGYTF.

J is TRBJ1-1 and V is TRBV20-1, with D perhaps TRBD1 (5 bases). The CDR3 contains 11 residues. The V end lost 2 bases, the J end lost 9 bases, and 10 bases lay between the germline ends. Germline V lookup: CDR1 DFQATT, CDR2 SNEGSKA (reference sequence). CDR3: CSARLDTKAFF. The CDR3 DNA reads TGCAGTGCTAGATTGGACACGAAAGCTTTCTTT.

V usage is TRBV18 and J usage is TRBJ2-3, with D maybe TRBD1 (6 bases). The CDR3 covers 15 residues. The ends were cut back, 3 bases at V and 3 bases at J, with 13 bases in the middle. CDR1 is KGHSH and CDR2 is LQKENI in the germline V gene. As DNA, the CDR3 is TGTGCCAGCTCACCGACAGGTTTGGGGACAGATACGCAGTATTTT. Amino acid sequence: CASSPTGLGTDTQYF.

The chain has TRBV19 and TRBJ2-5; no reliable D call. Trimming took 3 bases from V and 7 from J, leaving 9 bases between them. The CDR3 length is 12 residues. Germline V lookup: CDR1 LNHDA, CDR2 SQIVND (reference sequence). CDR3 sequence (DNA): TGTGCCAGTAGTATCAACCCCGGGACCCAGTACTTC. This sequence encodes CASSINPGTQYF. The full variable domain, its missing parts supplied by reference TRBV19 and TRBJ2-5, is DGGITQSPKYLFRKEGQNVTLSCEQNLNHDAMYWYRQDPGQGLRLIYYSQIVNDFQKGDIAEGYSVSREKKESFPLTVTSAQKNPTAFYLCASSINPGTQYFGPGTRLLVL.

This clone was seen a few times. The gene calls are TRBV4-2 and TRBJ1-4; a weak D match, TRBD1 (6 bases). Germline V gene lookup returns CDR1 LGHNA and CDR2 YNFKEQ. This CDR3 contains 15 residues. Trimming pared 4 bases from V and 6 bases from J, leaving 15 bases between. CDR3 residues: CASSPSGGQDEKLFF. In DNA, the CDR3 is TGTGCCAGCAGCCCCTCCGGGGGCCAGGATGAAAAACTGTTTTTT.

This clone was seen a few times. This sequence joins TRBV11-2 and TRBJ1-4; D possibly corresponds to TRBD1 (6 bases). The CDR3 runs 13 residues. The V gene's germline CDR1 is SGHAT and CDR2 FQNNGV. V lost 5 bases and J 7 bases, leaving 11 bases between the germline ends. This CDR3 reads CASSPTGPEKLFF. In DNA, the CDR3 is TGTGCCAGCAGCCCTACAGGGCCTGAAAAACTGTTTTTT.

This chain joins TRBV25-1 and TRBJ1-3; D might be TRBD1 (6 bases). CDR1 is MGHDK and CDR2 is SYGVNS in the germline V gene. Trimming stripped 7 bases from V and 4 bases from J, with 17 bases between. The CDR3 consists of 15 residues. Written as DNA, the CDR3 is TGTGCCAGCATCCCCTCCCCAGGGGAGGGAAACACCATATATTTT. Its protein is CASIPSPGEGNTIYF.

This clone has only a few counts. This CDR3 reads CASSPGTGGREQYF. The DNA for the CDR3 is TGTGCCAGCAGTCCCGGGACAGGGGGACGCGAGCAGTACTTC. This rearrangement joins TRBV5-4 to TRBJ2-7, with 11 bases fitting TRBD1. Germline loops: CDR1 SGHNT, CDR2 YYREEE (reference sequence). J lost 6 bases, V lost 5 bases, and 7 bases had no gene match. This CDR3 is built from 14 residues.

V is TRBV7-9 and J is TRBJ1-1; 10 bases agree with TRBD1. J gave up 1 base and V 5 bases, and 4 bases lay outside the gene matches. The CDR3 sequence is 15 residues long. From germline, CDR1 is SEHNR and CDR2 FQNEAQ (reference sequence). CDR3 bases: TGTGCCAGCAGCATTAGGACAGGGGGGAACACTGAAGCTTTCTTT. Encoded protein: CASSIRTGGNTEAFF.

There are a few counts of this clone. The rearrangement links TRBV10-2 to TRBJ2-7; the match to TRBD1 covers 7 bases. This CDR3 has 13 amino acids. Germline V gene data show CDR1 as WSHSY and CDR2 as SAAADI. Trimming cost V 6 bases and J 2 bases; bases outside gene matches: 4. In DNA form, the CDR3 reads TGCGCCAGCAGGCCGGGACAGACCTACGAGCAGTACTTC. Translation gives CASRPGQTYEQYF.

The chain links TRBV4-2 to TRBJ2-2, with TRBD2 as a possible D gene (6 bases). The ends were cut back, 4 bases at V and 7 bases at J, with 13 bases in the middle. The CDR3 is 14 amino acids. Germline CDR1 and CDR2: LGHNA and YNFKEQ. The CDR3 protein is CASSRWGEDGELFF. The CDR3 region has the DNA TGTGCCAGCAGCCGGTGGGGGGAGGACGGGGAGCTGTTTTTT.

V gene TRBV2 combines with J gene TRBJ1-2; D remains unclear. CDR3 size: 11 residues. Germline V lookup: CDR1 SNHLY, CDR2 FYNNEI. The V gene lost 8 bases and the J gene lost 4 bases, with 8 bases spanning the gap. CDR3 bases: TGTGCCAGCGGCCAGATCTATGGCTACACCTTC. Protein: CASGQIYGYTF.

The gene calls are TRBV4-2 and TRBJ2-5; TRBD1 or TRBD2 may be the D gene (5 bases each). The CDR3 is 15 residues long. With 0 bases removed from V and 1 base from J, the gap between germline ends came to 9 bases. Per germline, CDR1 LGHNA and CDR2 YNFKEQ. The CDR3 here is CASSQDYGTQETQYF. The CDR3 bases are TGTGCCAGCAGCCAAGATTACGGGACCCAAGAGACCCAGTACTTC.